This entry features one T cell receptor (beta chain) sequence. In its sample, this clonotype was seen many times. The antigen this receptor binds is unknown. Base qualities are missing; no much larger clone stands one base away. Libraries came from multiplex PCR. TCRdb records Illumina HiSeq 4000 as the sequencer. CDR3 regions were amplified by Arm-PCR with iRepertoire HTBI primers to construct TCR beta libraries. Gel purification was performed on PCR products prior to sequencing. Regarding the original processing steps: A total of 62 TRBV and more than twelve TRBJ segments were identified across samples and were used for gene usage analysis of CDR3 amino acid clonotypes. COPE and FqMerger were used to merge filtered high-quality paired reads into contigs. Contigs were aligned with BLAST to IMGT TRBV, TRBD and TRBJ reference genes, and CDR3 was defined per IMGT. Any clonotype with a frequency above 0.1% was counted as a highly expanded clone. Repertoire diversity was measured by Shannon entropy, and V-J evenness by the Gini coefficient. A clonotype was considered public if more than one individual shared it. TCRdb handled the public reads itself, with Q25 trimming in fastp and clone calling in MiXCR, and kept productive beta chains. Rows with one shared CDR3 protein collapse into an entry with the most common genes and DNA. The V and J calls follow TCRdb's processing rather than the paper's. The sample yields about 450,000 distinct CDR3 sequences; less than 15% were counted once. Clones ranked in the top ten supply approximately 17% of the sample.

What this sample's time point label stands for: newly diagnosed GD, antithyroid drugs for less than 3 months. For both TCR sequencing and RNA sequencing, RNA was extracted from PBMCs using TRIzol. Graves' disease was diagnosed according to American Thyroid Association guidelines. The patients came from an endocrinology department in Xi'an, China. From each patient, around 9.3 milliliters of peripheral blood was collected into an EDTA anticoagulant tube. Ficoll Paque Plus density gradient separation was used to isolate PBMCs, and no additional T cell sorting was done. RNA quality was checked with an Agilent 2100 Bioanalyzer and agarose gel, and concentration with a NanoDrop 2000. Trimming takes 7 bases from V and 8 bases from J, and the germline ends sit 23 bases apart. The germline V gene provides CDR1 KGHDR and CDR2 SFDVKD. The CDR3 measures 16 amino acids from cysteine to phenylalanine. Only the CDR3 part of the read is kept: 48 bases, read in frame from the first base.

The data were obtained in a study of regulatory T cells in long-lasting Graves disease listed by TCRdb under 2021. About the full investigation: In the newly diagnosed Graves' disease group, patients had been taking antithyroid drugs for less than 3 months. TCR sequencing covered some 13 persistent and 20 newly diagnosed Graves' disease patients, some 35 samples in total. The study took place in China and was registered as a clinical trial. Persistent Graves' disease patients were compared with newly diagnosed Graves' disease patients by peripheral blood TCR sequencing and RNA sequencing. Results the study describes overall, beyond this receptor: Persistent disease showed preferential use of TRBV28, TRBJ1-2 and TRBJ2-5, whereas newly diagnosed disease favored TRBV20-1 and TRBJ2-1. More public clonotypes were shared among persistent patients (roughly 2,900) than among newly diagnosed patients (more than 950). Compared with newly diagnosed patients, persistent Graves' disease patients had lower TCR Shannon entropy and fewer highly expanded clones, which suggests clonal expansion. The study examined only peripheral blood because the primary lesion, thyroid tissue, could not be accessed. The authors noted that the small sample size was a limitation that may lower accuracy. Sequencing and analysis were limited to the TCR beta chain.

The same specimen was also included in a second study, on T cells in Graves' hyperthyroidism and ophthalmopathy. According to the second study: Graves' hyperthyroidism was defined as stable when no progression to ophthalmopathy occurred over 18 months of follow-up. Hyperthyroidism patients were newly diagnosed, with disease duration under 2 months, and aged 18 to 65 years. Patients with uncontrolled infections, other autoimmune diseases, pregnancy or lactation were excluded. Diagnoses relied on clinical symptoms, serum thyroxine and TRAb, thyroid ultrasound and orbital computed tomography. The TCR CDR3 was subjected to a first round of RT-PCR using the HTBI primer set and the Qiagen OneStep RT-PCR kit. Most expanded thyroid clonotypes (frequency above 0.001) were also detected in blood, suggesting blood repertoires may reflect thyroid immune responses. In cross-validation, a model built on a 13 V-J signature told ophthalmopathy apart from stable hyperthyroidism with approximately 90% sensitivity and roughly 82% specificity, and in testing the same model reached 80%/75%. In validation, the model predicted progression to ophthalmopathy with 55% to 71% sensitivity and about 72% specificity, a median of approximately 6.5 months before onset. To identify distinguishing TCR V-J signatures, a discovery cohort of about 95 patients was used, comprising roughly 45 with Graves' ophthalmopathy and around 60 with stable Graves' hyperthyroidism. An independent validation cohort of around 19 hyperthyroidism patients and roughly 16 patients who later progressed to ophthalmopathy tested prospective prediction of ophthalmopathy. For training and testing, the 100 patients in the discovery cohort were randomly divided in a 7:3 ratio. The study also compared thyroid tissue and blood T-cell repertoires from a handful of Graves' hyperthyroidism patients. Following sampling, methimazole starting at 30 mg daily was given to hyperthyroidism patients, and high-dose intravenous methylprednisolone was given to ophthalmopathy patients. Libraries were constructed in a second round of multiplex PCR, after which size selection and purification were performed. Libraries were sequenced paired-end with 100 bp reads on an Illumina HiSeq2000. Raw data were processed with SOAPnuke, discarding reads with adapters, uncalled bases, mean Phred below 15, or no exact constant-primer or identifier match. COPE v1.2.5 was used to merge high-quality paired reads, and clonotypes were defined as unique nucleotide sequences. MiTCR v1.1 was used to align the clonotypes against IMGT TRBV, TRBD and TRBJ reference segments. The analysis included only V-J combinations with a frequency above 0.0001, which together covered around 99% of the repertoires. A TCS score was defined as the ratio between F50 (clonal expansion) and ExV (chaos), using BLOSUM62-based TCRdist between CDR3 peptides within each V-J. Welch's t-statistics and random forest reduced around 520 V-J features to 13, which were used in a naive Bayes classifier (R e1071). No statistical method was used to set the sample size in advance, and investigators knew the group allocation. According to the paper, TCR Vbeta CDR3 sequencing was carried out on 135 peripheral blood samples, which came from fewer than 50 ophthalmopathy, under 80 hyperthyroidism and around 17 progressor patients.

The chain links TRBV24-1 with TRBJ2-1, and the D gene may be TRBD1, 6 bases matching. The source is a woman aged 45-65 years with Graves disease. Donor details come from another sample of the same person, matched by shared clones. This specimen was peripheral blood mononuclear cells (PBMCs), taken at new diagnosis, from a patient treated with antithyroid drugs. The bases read TGTGCCACCAGCCTCCCCAGGGGCCAGGGGTCTCATGAGCAGTTCTTC. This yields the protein CATSLPRGQGSHEQFF.